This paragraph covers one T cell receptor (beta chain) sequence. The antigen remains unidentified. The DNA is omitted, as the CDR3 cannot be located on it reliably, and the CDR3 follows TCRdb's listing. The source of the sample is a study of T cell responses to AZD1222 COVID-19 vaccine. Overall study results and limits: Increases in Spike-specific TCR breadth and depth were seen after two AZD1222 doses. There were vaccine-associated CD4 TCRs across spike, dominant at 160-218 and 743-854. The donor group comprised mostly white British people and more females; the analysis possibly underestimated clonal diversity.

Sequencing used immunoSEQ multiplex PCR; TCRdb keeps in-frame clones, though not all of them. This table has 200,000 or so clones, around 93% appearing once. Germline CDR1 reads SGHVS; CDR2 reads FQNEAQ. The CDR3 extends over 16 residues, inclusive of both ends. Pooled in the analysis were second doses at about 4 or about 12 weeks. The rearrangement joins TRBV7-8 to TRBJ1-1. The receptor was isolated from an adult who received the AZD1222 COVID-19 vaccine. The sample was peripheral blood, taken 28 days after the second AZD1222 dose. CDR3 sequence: CASSLAFGPGGAEAFF.